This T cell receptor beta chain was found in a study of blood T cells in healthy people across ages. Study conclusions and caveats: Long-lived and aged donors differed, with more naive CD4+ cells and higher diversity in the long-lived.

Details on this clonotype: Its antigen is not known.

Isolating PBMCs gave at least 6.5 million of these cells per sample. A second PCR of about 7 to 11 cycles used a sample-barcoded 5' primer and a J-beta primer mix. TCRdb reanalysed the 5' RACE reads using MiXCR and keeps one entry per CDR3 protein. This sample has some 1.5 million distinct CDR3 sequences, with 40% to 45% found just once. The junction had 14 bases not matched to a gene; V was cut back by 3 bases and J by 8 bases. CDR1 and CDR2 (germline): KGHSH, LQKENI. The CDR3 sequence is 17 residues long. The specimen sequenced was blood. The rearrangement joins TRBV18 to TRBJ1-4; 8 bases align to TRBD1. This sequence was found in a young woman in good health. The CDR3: CASSPAARTGKQEKLFF. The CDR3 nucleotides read TGTGCCAGCTCACCCGCGGCCCGGACAGGGAAACAAGAAAAACTGTTTTTT.